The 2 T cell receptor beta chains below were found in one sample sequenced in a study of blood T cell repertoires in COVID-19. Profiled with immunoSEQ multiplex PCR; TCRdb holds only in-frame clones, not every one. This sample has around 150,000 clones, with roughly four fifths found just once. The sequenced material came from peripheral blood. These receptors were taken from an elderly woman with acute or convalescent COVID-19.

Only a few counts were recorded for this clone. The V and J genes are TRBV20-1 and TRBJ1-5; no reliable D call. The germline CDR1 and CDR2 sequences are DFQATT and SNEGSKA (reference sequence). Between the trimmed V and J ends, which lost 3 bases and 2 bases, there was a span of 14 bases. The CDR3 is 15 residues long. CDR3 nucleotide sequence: TGCAGTGCTAGTACCGGTCTAGAGGGCAATCAGCCCCAGCATTTT. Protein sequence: CSASTGLEGNQPQHF.

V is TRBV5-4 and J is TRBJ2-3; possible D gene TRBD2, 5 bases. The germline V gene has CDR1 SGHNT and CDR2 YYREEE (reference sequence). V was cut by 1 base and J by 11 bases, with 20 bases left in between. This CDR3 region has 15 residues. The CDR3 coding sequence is TGTGCCAGCAGCTTGTCGGCTAGCCCGCCAAATGAGCAGTATTTT. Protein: CASSLSASPPNEQYF. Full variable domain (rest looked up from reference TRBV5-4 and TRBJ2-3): ETGVTQSPTHLIKTRGQQVTLRCSSQSGHNTVSWYQQALGQGPQFIFQYYREEENGRGNFPPRFSGLQFPNYSSELNVNALELDDSALYLCASSLSASPPNEQYFGPGTRLTVL.